This T cell receptor beta chain was captured in a study of blood T cell repertoires in COVID-19. The overall study: PBMCs, B-cell-depleted T cells, or T cells provided the cDNA or gDNA that made up the material.

Original handling: Reference gene primers were amplified, and this amplification served to estimate nucleated cell counts. TCRdb's table, derived via immunoSEQ multiplex PCR, lists solely in-frame clones and lacks some. Clone size and the V and J calls come from that table; the DNA yielded D and trimming. The table records nearly 350,000 clones, 80% to 90% of them present only once. The germline V gene has CDR1 DFQATT and CDR2 SNEGSKA (reference sequence). The CDR3 has 11 amino acids. The sample was peripheral blood. The chain links TRBV20-1 to TRBJ2-7, with TRBD2 as a possible D gene (6 bases). The receptor comes from a man younger than 40 with active or convalescent COVID-19. The CDR3 DNA is TGCCTCTTAGCGGAGGGGTACGAGCAGTACTTC. This codes for CLLAEGYEQYF.